The rows below give T cell receptor beta chains drawn from one sample of a study of shared clonotypes between healthy human individuals. Libraries were prepared by immunoSEQ multiplex PCR; TCRdb keeps only in-frame clonotypes and omits some of them. Of some 1.5 million clones in the sample, under 99% were seen once. Specimen: naive CD4+ T cells sorted from blood. These receptors originate from a man younger than 40 in good health. CDR3s include the opening cysteine and the closing phenylalanine or tryptophan. D genes are given only for firm matches. Rows give clone size only sometimes, using once, few, many, or a class for an expanded clone.

clone size: NA; D gene: NA; V gene: TRBV30; J gene: TRBJ2-1; CDR3 DNA: TGTGCCTGGAGTGTACGTGGGGGAGGCAATGAGCAGTTCTTC; CDR3 protein: CAWSVRGGGNEQFF
clone size: NA; D gene: NA; V gene: TRBV5-5; J gene: TRBJ2-5; CDR3 DNA: TGTGCCAGCAGCGAGAGGACTGGAATGGAGACCCAGTACTTC; CDR3 protein: CASSERTGMETQYF
clone size: NA; D gene: TRBD1; V gene: TRBV28; J gene: TRBJ1-2; CDR3 DNA: TGTGCCACCCATCCGGGACAGGGGTTGAGTCGGGGAGGCTACACCTTC; CDR3 protein: CATHPGQGLSRGGYTF
clone size: once; D gene: NA; V gene: TRBV6-1; J gene: TRBJ2-3; CDR3 DNA: TGTGCCAGCAGTGAATGGGCGACAGGAGCCCCAGATACGCAGTATTTT; CDR3 protein: CASSEWATGAPDTQYF
clone size: NA; D gene: NA; V gene: TRBV19; J gene: TRBJ2-4; CDR3 DNA: TGTGCCAGTAGTTCGGACTTGGGGGCCAAAAACATTCAGTACTTC; CDR3 protein: CASSSDLGAKNIQYF
clone size: NA; D gene: NA; V gene: TRBV9; J gene: TRBJ2-3; CDR3 DNA: TGTGCCAGCAGCGCCAGCGGACACACAGATACGCAGTATTTT; CDR3 protein: CASSASGHTDTQYF
clone size: NA; D gene: NA; V gene: TRBV28; J gene: TRBJ1-1; CDR3 DNA: TGTGCCAGCACCCCGGCGATAGGCAGGGGAGGCACTGAAGCTTTCTTT; CDR3 protein: CASTPAIGRGGTEAFF
clone size: NA; D gene: NA; V gene: TRBV27; J gene: TRBJ1-1; CDR3 DNA: TGTGTCACCGCGACAGCCCGAATGAACACTGAAGCTTTCTTT; CDR3 protein: CVTATARMNTEAFF
clone size: NA; D gene: TRBD1; V gene: TRBV19; J gene: TRBJ2-5; CDR3 DNA: TGTGCCAGTAGTATAAGCGGACAGGGACCTTACCAAGAGACCCAGTACTTC; CDR3 protein: CASSISGQGPYQETQYF
clone size: NA; D gene: NA; V gene: TRBV7-8; J gene: TRBJ1-1; CDR3 DNA: TGTGCCAGCAGCTTAGGACGGCGAGCTGAAGCTTTCTTT; CDR3 protein: CASSLGRRAEAFF
clone size: once; D gene: TRBD2; V gene: TRBV6-6; J gene: TRBJ2-5; CDR3 DNA: TGTGCCAGCCGGACCGCCGGAGCGGGGCATCAAGAGACCCAGTACTTC; CDR3 protein: CASRTAGAGHQETQYF
clone size: NA; D gene: TRBD2; V gene: TRBV7-9; J gene: TRBJ2-7; CDR3 DNA: TGTGCCAGCAGCATTGGTAAGCGGGAGTTCTATTCCTACGAGCAGTACTTC; CDR3 protein: CASSIGKREFYSYEQYF
clone size: NA; D gene: NA; V gene: TRBV5-4; J gene: TRBJ2-2; CDR3 DNA: TGTGCCAGCAGCTTAAGTGTCGTCGGGGAGCTGTTTTTT; CDR3 protein: CASSLSVVGELFF
clone size: once; D gene: TRBD1; V gene: TRBV5-1; J gene: TRBJ1-6; CDR3 DNA: TGCGCCAGCAGCTTGTCGGGACAGAGGAACTCACCCCTCCACTTT; CDR3 protein: CASSLSGQRNSPLHF
clone size: NA; D gene: NA; V gene: TRBV28; J gene: TRBJ2-1; CDR3 DNA: TGTGCCAGCAGTCCCCGTGGTGAGCAGTTCTTC; CDR3 protein: CASSPRGEQFF
clone size: NA; D gene: NA; V gene: TRBV2; J gene: TRBJ2-6; CDR3 DNA: TGTGCCAGCAGTGAAGAGGGAGGGGCCAACGTCCTGACTTTC; CDR3 protein: CASSEEGGANVLTF
clone size: once; D gene: NA; V gene: TRBV7-7; J gene: TRBJ2-5; CDR3 DNA: TGTGCTAGCAGCTTCGACGGGGAGGAGACCCAGTACTTC; CDR3 protein: CASSFDGEETQYF
clone size: NA; D gene: NA; V gene: TRBV9; J gene: TRBJ1-3; CDR3 DNA: TGTGCCAGCAGCCCCGGACTTTTTTCGAATGGAAACACCATATATTTT; CDR3 protein: CASSPGLFSNGNTIYF
clone size: NA; D gene: NA; V gene: TRBV5-5; J gene: TRBJ2-1; CDR3 DNA: TGTGCCAGCAGCTTGTACCGTAGCGGTAACTACAATGAGCAGTTCTTC; CDR3 protein: CASSLYRSGNYNEQFF
clone size: NA; D gene: NA; V gene: TRBV7-6; J gene: TRBJ2-5; CDR3 DNA: TGTGCCAGCAGCTTCAAGGGGCGAGGGGAGACCCAGTACTTC; CDR3 protein: CASSFKGRGETQYF
clone size: NA; D gene: TRBD1; V gene: TRBV5-1; J gene: TRBJ1-1; CDR3 DNA: TGCGCCAGCAGCTCCCTTGGGGGGACAGTGAACACTGAAGCTTTCTTT; CDR3 protein: CASSSLGGTVNTEAFF
clone size: NA; D gene: TRBD2; V gene: TRBV2; J gene: TRBJ2-1; CDR3 DNA: TGTGCCAGCAGTGCGGGGGGCTCCTACAATGAGCAGTTCTTC; CDR3 protein: CASSAGGSYNEQFF
clone size: NA; D gene: NA; V gene: TRBV12-5; J gene: TRBJ2-5; CDR3 DNA: TGTGCTAGTGGTTTGGACCATCCCGGGCGGCAAGAGACCCAGTACTTC; CDR3 protein: CASGLDHPGRQETQYF
clone size: once; D gene: NA; V gene: TRBV7-2; J gene: TRBJ2-7; CDR3 DNA: TGTGCCAGCAGCCAGCAGCTTACGGGTGGCGAGCAGTACTTC; CDR3 protein: CASSQQLTGGEQYF
clone size: NA; D gene: NA; V gene: TRBV14; J gene: TRBJ2-3; CDR3 DNA: TGTGCCAGCAGCCAAGGACTACAAAACACAGATACGCAGTATTTT; CDR3 protein: CASSQGLQNTDTQYF
clone size: NA; D gene: NA; V gene: TRBV28; J gene: TRBJ1-2; CDR3 DNA: TGTGCCAGCAGATCCCAGGCCGGGGCCCTGGAGGACTATGGCTACACCTTC; CDR3 protein: CASRSQAGALEDYGYTF
clone size: NA; D gene: TRBD1; V gene: TRBV19; J gene: TRBJ2-7; CDR3 DNA: TGTGCCAGTACCCGGGGACAGGGGGTTGGCTACGAGCAGTACTTC; CDR3 protein: CASTRGQGVGYEQYF
clone size: NA; D gene: NA; V gene: TRBV7-2; J gene: TRBJ1-4; CDR3 DNA: TGTGCCAGCAGCTTGGGTCATAATGAAAAACTGTTTTTT; CDR3 protein: CASSLGHNEKLFF
clone size: NA; D gene: NA; V gene: TRBV7-6; J gene: TRBJ2-7; CDR3 DNA: TGTGCCAGCAGCCCGAGTCCTGAAACCGAGCAGTACTTC; CDR3 protein: CASSPSPETEQYF
clone size: NA; D gene: NA; V gene: TRBV18; J gene: TRBJ2-2; CDR3 DNA: TGTGCCAGCTCATTCTACCCGGGGCCGGGCACCGGGGAGCTGTTTTTT; CDR3 protein: CASSFYPGPGTGELFF
clone size: NA; D gene: NA; V gene: TRBV27; J gene: TRBJ1-3; CDR3 DNA: TGTGCCAGCAGTCAACTCCAGGGGCGCACCATATATTTT; CDR3 protein: CASSQLQGRTIYF
clone size: NA; D gene: NA; V gene: TRBV28; J gene: TRBJ1-5; CDR3 DNA: TGTGCCAGCAGCACTGTGGGGGGGAATCAGCCCCAGCATTTT; CDR3 protein: CASSTVGGNQPQHF
clone size: NA; D gene: NA; V gene: TRBV9; J gene: TRBJ2-1; CDR3 DNA: TGTGCCAGCAGCGTTGGGGGGGCAATCGGTGAGCAGTTCTTC; CDR3 protein: CASSVGGAIGEQFF
clone size: NA; D gene: NA; V gene: TRBV5-4; J gene: TRBJ1-2; CDR3 DNA: TGTGCCAGCAGACACCCAGCTAACTATGGCTACACCTTC; CDR3 protein: CASRHPANYGYTF
clone size: NA; D gene: NA; V gene: TRBV15; J gene: TRBJ2-2; CDR3 DNA: TGTGCCACCAGTCCGGGTGTGACCGGGGAGCTGTTTTTT; CDR3 protein: CATSPGVTGELFF
clone size: NA; D gene: TRBD2; V gene: TRBV5-6; J gene: TRBJ2-7; CDR3 DNA: TGTGCCAGCAGCCAATTCGGGACTAGCGCCTACGAGCAGTACTTC; CDR3 protein: CASSQFGTSAYEQYF
clone size: NA; D gene: TRBD1; V gene: TRBV14; J gene: TRBJ2-7; CDR3 DNA: TGTGCCAGCAGCCCACGACAGGGGGCAGGCGCCTACGAGCAGTACTTC; CDR3 protein: CASSPRQGAGAYEQYF
clone size: NA; D gene: TRBD1; V gene: TRBV28; J gene: TRBJ2-7; CDR3 DNA: TGTGCCAGCAAGTACCCGGGACAGGGAGGAGTGGACGAGCAGTACTTC; CDR3 protein: CASKYPGQGGVDEQYF
clone size: NA; D gene: TRBD2; V gene: TRBV19; J gene: TRBJ2-1; CDR3 DNA: TGTGCCAGTAGTACGATAGCGGGAGGGCCCCACAATGAGCAGTTCTTC; CDR3 protein: CASSTIAGGPHNEQFF
clone size: NA; D gene: NA; V gene: TRBV19; J gene: TRBJ1-5; CDR3 DNA: TGTGCCAGTAGAGAAGTCCATGATCAGCCCCAGCATTTT; CDR3 protein: CASREVHDQPQHF
clone size: NA; D gene: TRBD2; V gene: TRBV28; J gene: TRBJ2-7; CDR3 DNA: TGTGCCAGCAGAACTAGCGGGAGTACCCACGAGCAGTACTTC; CDR3 protein: CASRTSGSTHEQYF
clone size: NA; D gene: TRBD2; V gene: TRBV11-2; J gene: TRBJ2-1; CDR3 DNA: TGTGCCAGCAGCCCTCTTCTTGGCGGGAGAGGGTACAATGAGCAGTTCTTC; CDR3 protein: CASSPLLGGRGYNEQFF
clone size: NA; D gene: NA; V gene: TRBV7-9; J gene: TRBJ2-5; CDR3 DNA: TGTGCCAGCAGCTTAGCGGGACATGAAATGGAGACCCAGTACTTC; CDR3 protein: CASSLAGHEMETQYF
clone size: NA; D gene: NA; V gene: TRBV30; J gene: TRBJ2-7; CDR3 DNA: TGTGCCTGGATCGACAGCTCCTACGAGCAGTACTTC; CDR3 protein: CAWIDSSYEQYF
clone size: NA; D gene: TRBD2; V gene: TRBV18; J gene: TRBJ2-7; CDR3 DNA: TGTGCCAGCTCCCGGGTTAGCGGGAGTTCTTGGGAGCAGTACTTC; CDR3 protein: CASSRVSGSSWEQYF
clone size: once; D gene: TRBD1; V gene: TRBV18; J gene: TRBJ1-1; CDR3 DNA: TGTGCCAGCTCACCTCTAATCGGGACAGTGAACACTGAAGCTTTCTTT; CDR3 protein: CASSPLIGTVNTEAFF
clone size: NA; D gene: NA; V gene: TRBV10-3; J gene: TRBJ2-1; CDR3 DNA: TGTGCCATCAGTGAGATATCATACAATGAGCAGTTCTTC; CDR3 protein: CAISEISYNEQFF
clone size: NA; D gene: NA; V gene: TRBV7-3; J gene: TRBJ2-1; CDR3 DNA: TGTGCCAGCAGCACGGGGGTGTACAATGAGCAGTTCTTC; CDR3 protein: CASSTGVYNEQFF